Following are 29 T cell receptor beta chains from one sample sequenced in a study of cytomegalovirus exposure and HLA in healthy donors. A multiplex PCR was run with 60 Vbeta primers and 13 Jbeta primers. TCRdb's table, derived via immunoSEQ multiplex PCR, lists solely in-frame clones and lacks some. The sample lists around 230,000 clones; about 79% were seen once. The sequencing input was PBMCs. These receptors all stem from a male donor in good health and CMV-seronegative.

The CDR3: CASSTLSGALFTDTQYF. In DNA form, the CDR3 reads TGCGCCAGCTCTACTCTCAGCGGGGCCCTATTCACAGATACGCAGTATTTT. The rearrangement uses TRBV5-1 and TRBJ2-3; 7 nucleotides line up with TRBD2. V was clipped by 7 bases and J by 2 bases; unmatched bases: 16. Germline V gene sequence: CDR1 SGHRS, CDR2 YFSETQ. The CDR3 is made up of 17 amino acids.

The chain is built from TRBV4-1 and TRBJ2-2; tentative D call: TRBD1 (6 bases). CDR1 and CDR2 from the germline V gene are MGHRA and YSYEKL. V was clipped by 3 bases and J by 4 bases, with 9 bases between them. CDR3 length equals 14 residues. The CDR3 nucleotides are TGCGCCAGCAGCCAGCCAGGGGTCACCGGGGAGCTGTTTTTT. Translated: CASSQPGVTGELFF.

In its sample, this clone was seen a few times. The chain couples TRBV9 to TRBJ1-1; TRBD1 is a possible D gene (5 bases). V lost 5 bases and J 2 bases, leaving 10 bases between the germline ends. CDR1 and CDR2 from the germline V gene are SGDLS and YYNGEE. The CDR3 covers 13 residues. CDR3 bases: TGTGCCAGCAGTCACGGGGGAAACACTGAAGCTTTCTTT. It yields the protein CASSHGGNTEAFF.

V is TRBV29-1 and J is TRBJ2-1; D gene ambiguous. Germline assignment: CDR1 SQVTM and CDR2 ANQGSEA. Trimming pared 0 bases from V and 10 bases from J, leaving 13 bases between. This CDR3 region has 13 residues. The DNA of the CDR3 is TGCAGCGTTGAAGATAGGAGCAGCGTCGAGCAGTTCTTC. Translated, it gives CSVEDRSSVEQFF.

This clone was seen only once. The J gene is TRBJ1-1, the V gene TRBV6-6; 11 bases match TRBD1. The CDR3 is 14 amino acids. Looked up from germline, CDR1 is MNHNY and CDR2 is SVGAGI (reference sequence). The junction had 7 bases not matched to a gene; V was cut back by 7 bases and J by 6 bases. The CDR3 region is CASILDRGLSEAFF. The CDR3 DNA follows: TGTGCCAGCATCTTGGACAGGGGGCTCTCTGAAGCTTTCTTT.

CDR3 nucleotides: TGTGCCAGCTCACCAACTAGCTCAGGCACAGATACGCAGTATTTT. It is translated as CASSPTSSGTDTQYF. The J gene is TRBJ2-3, the V gene TRBV18; a weak D match, TRBD2 (6 bases). V was clipped by 2 bases and J by 1 base, with 10 bases between them. The CDR3 contains 15 residues. CDR1 KGHSH and CDR2 LQKENI come from the germline V gene.

The CDR3 loop reads CASSGRGGEETQYF. The CDR3 region has the DNA TGTGCCAGCAGCGGGAGGGGGGGTGAAGAGACCCAGTACTTC. V gene TRBV5-5 combines with J gene TRBJ2-5, with D tentatively TRBD2 (7 bases). Per the germline V gene, CDR1 is SGHKS and CDR2 is YYEKEE (reference sequence). The CDR3 is made up of 14 amino acids. The germline V and J ends were trimmed by 4 bases and 3 bases, with 13 bases remaining between them. Filled out from reference TRBV5-5 and TRBJ2-5, the complete variable domain reads DAGVTQSPTHLIKTRGQQVTLRCSPISGHKSVSWYQQVLGQGPQFIFQYYEKEERGRGNFPDRFSARQFPNYSSELNVNALLLGDSALYLCASSGRGGEETQYFGPGTRLLVL.

The chain uses TRBV9 and TRBJ2-1, with 8 bases lining up with TRBD2. The V and J ends lost 4 bases and 8 bases, in that order; junction bases with no gene match: 8. CDR1 is SGDLS and CDR2 is YYNGEE in the germline V gene. The CDR3 contains 14 residues. CDR3 sequence: CASSFGTSFYEQFF. The CDR3 bases are TGTGCCAGCAGCTTCGGGACTAGTTTTTATGAGCAGTTCTTC.

This clone has a single count. The rearrangement uses TRBV5-1 and TRBJ2-2, with D possibly matching TRBD1 (6 bases). The V gene's germline CDR1 is SGHRS and CDR2 YFSETQ. This CDR3 has 15 amino acids. V was clipped by 0 bases and J by 7 bases, with 13 bases between them. The CDR3 here is CASSLEGRGLGELFF. Here the CDR3 DNA reads TGCGCCAGCAGCTTGGAGGGCAGGGGTCTCGGGGAGCTGTTTTTT.

This rearrangement joins TRBV4-2 to TRBJ2-7, with 8 bases aligning to TRBD1. Looked up from germline, CDR1 is LGHNA and CDR2 is YNFKEQ. The CDR3 has 16 amino acids. The ends lost 0 bases at V and 4 bases at J; junction bases unmatched: 8. CDR3 sequence (DNA): TGTGCCAGCAGCCAAGATCAGACAGGGGAGGTGTACGAGCAGTACTTC. Its protein is CASSQDQTGEVYEQYF.

This clone was recorded only once. The V and J genes are TRBV10-3 and TRBJ2-1, with D tentatively TRBD1 (5 bases). The germline V gene encodes CDR1 ENHRY and CDR2 SYGVKD. The CDR3 totals 18 residues. Trimming cost V 2 bases and J 5 bases, with 22 bases left between them. The chain's CDR3 is CAISEPRLDSRLDNEQFF. CDR3 DNA sequence: TGTGCCATCAGTGAGCCCCGCCTAGACAGTAGGCTGGACAATGAGCAGTTCTTC.

V usage is TRBV7-3 and J usage is TRBJ1-2, with TRBD1 matching over 8 bases. CDR1 is SGHTA and CDR2 is FQGTGA in the germline V gene. This CDR3 comprises 14 residues. The J segment lost 4 bases and the V segment lost 5 bases, leaving 6 bases of the junction unmatched. The DNA of the CDR3 is TGTGCCAGCAGCCCACGACAGGGGATCTATGGCTACACCTTC. It codes for CASSPRQGIYGYTF.

The chain joins TRBV19 to TRBJ2-7; 10 positions agree with TRBD1. Trimming at V came to 4 bases and at J to 4 bases, leaving 7 bases not matched to a gene. This CDR3 is 15 amino acids long. CDR1 LNHDA and CDR2 SQIVND come from the germline V gene (reference sequence). This chain's CDR3 is CASSNRDRGKYEQYF. The CDR3 region has the DNA TGTGCCAGTAGTAACCGGGACAGGGGAAAATACGAGCAGTACTTC.

The chain combines TRBV30 with TRBJ1-5; no clear D. Germline lookup yields CDR1 GTSNPN and CDR2 SVGIG (reference sequence). V lost 1 base to trimming and J lost 4 bases, with 8 bases between them. The CDR3 contains 13 residues. The CDR3 sequence is CAWSGGLNQPQHF. Written as DNA, the CDR3 is TGTGCCTGGAGTGGTGGACTGAATCAGCCCCAGCATTTT.

The chain couples TRBV29-1 to TRBJ2-7; 7 nucleotides agree with TRBD1. The junction had 7 bases not matched to a gene; V was cut back by 4 bases and J by 4 bases. Germline lookup yields CDR1 SQVTM and CDR2 ANQGSEA. CDR3 length equals 13 residues. CDR3 nucleotides: TGCAGCGTTGCAGGGGGTGTCAATTACGAGCAGTACTTC. It codes for CSVAGGVNYEQYF.

The chain recombines TRBV6-1 with TRBJ1-5, with D possibly being TRBD1 (6 bases). Germline V gene lookup returns CDR1 MNHNS and CDR2 SASEGT. The CDR3 runs 15 residues. V gave up 11 bases and J gave up 5 bases, with 22 bases separating them. In nucleotides, the CDR3 is TGTGCCGCGGACAGTCGTAGGGGTGGGGATCAGCCCCAGCATTTT. Its translation: CAADSRRGGDQPQHF.

This clone turned up a few times. The chain uses TRBV19 and TRBJ1-2; D remains ambiguous. Germline CDR1 LNHDA, CDR2 SQIVND (reference sequence). CDR3 length: 10 amino acids. Trimming removed 8 bases at V and 4 bases at J, with 5 bases between. CDR3: CASVGYGYTF. Written as DNA, the CDR3 is TGTGCCAGTGTCGGCTATGGCTACACCTTC.

The gene calls are TRBV25-1 and TRBJ1-1; D is undetermined. Trimming shortened V by 2 bases and J by 6 bases, and 7 bases separated the two germline ends. The CDR3 extends over 12 amino acids. Per germline, CDR1 MGHDK and CDR2 SYGVNS. CDR3 sequence: CASSEGSPEAFF. CDR3 DNA sequence: TGTGCCAGCAGTGAAGGTAGTCCTGAAGCTTTCTTT.

V and J are TRBV9 and TRBJ1-2, with D unclear. V lost 3 bases and J 4 bases, leaving 4 bases between the germline ends. The CDR3 runs 11 residues. Germline CDR1 is SGDLS and CDR2 is YYNGEE. Here the CDR3 reads CASSAIYGYTF. DNA of the CDR3: TGTGCCAGCAGCGCAATCTATGGCTACACCTTC.

J is TRBJ2-1 and V is TRBV5-1; D might be TRBD2 (6 bases). Deletions cut 4 bases from V and 7 bases from J, with 21 bases between. The length of the CDR3 is 16 residues. Germline V gene lookup returns CDR1 SGHRS and CDR2 YFSETQ. CDR3 loop: CASSPDLGLAMNEQFF. The DNA for the CDR3 is TGCGCCAGCAGCCCCGATCTGGGGCTAGCGATGAATGAGCAGTTCTTC.

The chain is built from TRBV5-1 and TRBJ1-5; unclear D gene. CDR1 is SGHRS, CDR2 YFSETQ, per germline. Trimming removed 5 bases at V and 4 bases at J, with 13 bases between. There are 14 residues in the CDR3. CDR3 coding DNA: TGCGCCAGCAGTCATGAAGGAGGAAATCAGCCCCAGCATTTT. The encoded protein is CASSHEGGNQPQHF.

The chain joins TRBV6-5 to TRBJ2-1; no definite D call. CDR1 MNHEY and CDR2 SVGAGI come from the germline V gene. V was shortened by 4 bases and J by 0 bases, with 10 bases between the two germline ends. This CDR3 has 15 amino acids. The CDR3 bases are TGTGCCAGCAGTTCCCCTCTGAGCTCCTACAATGAGCAGTTCTTC. This sequence encodes CASSSPLSSYNEQFF.

V is TRBV7-9 and J is TRBJ1-1, with D perhaps matching TRBD1 (6 bases). Looked up from germline, CDR1 is SEHNR and CDR2 is FQNEAQ (reference sequence). The V gene lost 1 base and the J gene lost 8 bases, with 14 bases spanning the gap. The CDR3 runs to 14 residues. The CDR3 nucleotides read TGTGCCAGCAGCTTAGGGCCAGGGGCACCCGAAGCTTTCTTT. It encodes CASSLGPGAPEAFF.

This chain connects TRBV11-3 to TRBJ2-3; 8 bases agree with TRBD2. From germline, CDR1 is SGHNT and CDR2 YENEEA. V dropped 4 bases and J dropped 5; count of bases not matched to a gene: 8. The CDR3 contains 15 residues. DNA of the CDR3: TGTGCCAGCAGCTCCTCCGGGAGGGCCGGAGATACGCAGTATTTT. Translated, it gives CASSSSGRAGDTQYF.

V and J are TRBV19 and TRBJ1-1; D remains ambiguous. Trimming stripped 10 bases from V and 0 bases from J, with 12 bases between. CDR3 length: 13 amino acids. Looked up from germline, CDR1 is LNHDA and CDR2 is SQIVND (reference sequence). The CDR3 DNA reads as TGTGCCACTCGGCGGAATTTGAACACTGAAGCTTTCTTT. Protein sequence: CATRRNLNTEAFF.

The chain couples TRBV11-2 to TRBJ2-2, with TRBD2 matching 7 bases. V shed 5 bases, J shed 6 bases, and the junction held 15 bases outside the gene matches. Per germline, CDR1 SGHAT and CDR2 FQNNGV. The length of the CDR3 is 17 residues. The CDR3 here is CASSPRGGLLGAGELFF. The CDR3 DNA reads TGTGCCAGCAGCCCTAGGGGAGGGCTCCTTGGGGCCGGGGAGCTGTTTTTT.

The chain couples TRBV9 to TRBJ2-2; 11 bases are a match to TRBD2. The germline CDR1 and CDR2 sequences are SGDLS and YYNGEE. The CDR3 runs 18 residues. Germline trimming cut 0 bases from V and 4 bases from J; bases unmatched to any gene: 8. The CDR3 is CASSVAASGGFGTGELFF. CDR3 sequence (DNA): TGTGCCAGCAGCGTAGCGGCTAGCGGGGGGTTTGGCACCGGGGAGCTGTTTTTT.

The chain links TRBV28 to TRBJ1-6; no firm D call. From germline, CDR1 is MDHEN and CDR2 SYDVKM. CDR3 length: 20 residues. V lost 4 bases and J lost 7, with 29 bases in between. CDR3 protein: CASSSDTLTGSRNPNSPLHF. CDR3 in DNA: TGTGCCAGCAGTTCTGATACCCTCACCGGGTCTCGAAACCCGAATTCACCCCTCCACTTT.

This clone was observed a single time. This chain connects TRBV6-5 to TRBJ2-4; D perhaps matches TRBD2 (7 bases). Per germline, CDR1 MNHEY and CDR2 SVGAGI. The CDR3 runs to 14 residues. Trimming removed 4 bases at V and 3 bases at J, with 10 bases between. The CDR3 nucleotides read TGTGCCAGCAGTTGGGAGGGGGGCAAAAACATTCAGTACTTC. Its translation is CASSWEGGKNIQYF.